The 13 T cell receptor beta chains below come from one sample, sequenced in a study of blood T cells in healthy people across ages. Sample-barcoded 5' priming and a J-beta primer mix drove a second PCR of about 7 to 12 cycles. TCRdb ran MiXCR on the 5' RACE reads and lists one entry per CDR3 protein. This repertoire shows about 780,000 distinct CDR3 sequences, around half found once; its top ten account for about a sixth. Sequencing was done on a sample of blood. The receptors come from a man older than 75 in good health.

The chain employs TRBV12-3 or TRBV12-4 and TRBJ1-5; 7 bases are shared with TRBD1. Trimming cost V 7 bases and J 1 base; bases outside gene matches: 7. The CDR3 spans 15 residues. The CDR3: CASTSETGSNQPQHF. For the CDR3, the DNA is TGTGCCAGCACCTCGGAGACAGGGAGCAATCAGCCCCAGCATTTT.

The genes are TRBV5-1 and TRBJ2-1; a weak D match, TRBD1 (5 bases). CDR3 length: 13 amino acids. The V gene's germline CDR1 is SGHRS and CDR2 YFSETQ. The V and J ends lost 4 bases and 3 bases respectively, with 8 bases between them. The CDR3 spells CASSQDIYNEQFF. In DNA form, the CDR3 reads TGCGCCAGCAGCCAGGACATCTACAATGAGCAGTTCTTC.

This chain connects TRBV14 to TRBJ2-1; 8 bases fit TRBD2. Germline V gene sequence: CDR1 SGHDN, CDR2 FVKESK. J lost 9 bases, V lost 0 bases, and 7 bases had no gene match. The CDR3 runs to 15 residues. CDR3 sequence reads: CASSQDLSGTTEQFF. CDR3 bases: TGTGCCAGCAGCCAAGACCTTAGCGGGACGACTGAGCAGTTCTTC.

The chain carries TRBV28 and TRBJ2-4; 7 nucleotides align to TRBD2. The DNA end favors TRBJ2-5, so the J call may be wrong. This CDR3 has 16 amino acids. Germline V gives CDR1 MDHEN, CDR2 SYDVKM. As DNA, the CDR3 is TGTGCCAGCACCTTAGCGGCTAGCGGAAAACAAGAGACCCAGTACTTC. Amino acids: CASTLAASGKQETQYF.

The rearrangement uses TRBV7-9 and TRBJ2-1; TRBD2 aligns across 7 bases. In germline, CDR1 is SEHNR, CDR2 FQNEAQ (reference sequence). V lost 2 bases to trimming and J lost 7 bases; unmatched junction nucleotides: 8. CDR3 size: 15 residues. CDR3 amino acids: CASSLYGGSINEQFF. The CDR3 region has the DNA TGTGCCAGCAGCTTATATGGCGGGAGTATAAATGAGCAGTTCTTC.

This clonotype was picked up a small number of times. This CDR3 is CSVGDMNQPQHF. Written as DNA, the CDR3 is TGCAGCGTGGGGGATATGAATCAGCCCCAGCATTTT. J is TRBJ1-5 and V is TRBV29-1; TRBD1 is a possible D gene (5 bases). The V end was cut by 6 bases, the J end by 4 bases, with 10 bases between. CDR1 and CDR2 (germline): SQVTM, ANQGSEA. This CDR3 contains 12 residues.

The chain links TRBV29-1 to TRBJ2-5; tentatively, D is TRBD1 or TRBD2 (5 bases each). Germline assignment: CDR1 SQVTM and CDR2 ANQGSEA. The CDR3 has 15 amino acids. V was cut by 1 base and J by 11 bases, with 23 bases left in between. Written as DNA, the CDR3 is TGCAGCGTTGAAGGTGGGGGAAGCTCCTACAATGAGCAGTACTTC. Protein product: CSVEGGGSSYNEQYF.

The rearrangement joins TRBV11-3 to TRBJ2-1, with TRBD1 matching over 8 bases. This CDR3 has 14 amino acids. Germline CDR1 and CDR2: SGHNT and YENEEA. Trimming removed 5 bases from V and 10 bases from J; junction bases left unmatched: 10. The CDR3 DNA sequence: TGTGCCAGCAGCCCTACCCAGGGGGCGGGAGAGCAGTTCTTC. Its protein product is CASSPTQGAGEQFF.

J is TRBJ2-6 and V is TRBV12-3 or TRBV12-4; D unresolved. V was shortened by 7 bases and J by 1 base, with 2 bases between the two germline ends. CDR3 size: 12 residues. CDR3 amino acids: CASISGANVLTF. The CDR3 DNA sequence: TGTGCCAGCATATCTGGGGCCAACGTCCTGACTTTC.

The J gene is TRBJ2-1, the V gene TRBV10-3; 10 bases fit TRBD1. Trimming removed 5 bases from V and 8 bases from J; junction bases left unmatched: 9. The CDR3 consists of 15 residues. CDR1 is ENHRY and CDR2 is SYGVKD in the germline V gene. DNA for the CDR3: TGTGCCATCAGTACTCTGGACAGGGGGTCGTATGAGCAGTTCTTC. Translated: CAISTLDRGSYEQFF.

V is TRBV11-3 and J is TRBJ1-2; no firm D call. The V gene lost 5 bases and the J gene lost 6 bases, with 7 bases spanning the gap. Germline lookup yields CDR1 SGHNT and CDR2 YENEEA. The CDR3 consists of 11 residues. CDR3 bases: TGTGCCAGCAGCGGGTGGAATGGCTACACCTTC. Encoded protein: CASSGWNGYTF.

The J gene is TRBJ2-3, the V gene TRBV7-2, with a weak D call TRBD1 (6 bases). The CDR3 runs to 15 residues. V was cut by 3 bases and J by 1 base, with 11 bases left in between. Germline-derived CDR1 and CDR2 are SGHTA and FQGNSA. This chain's CDR3 is CASSLQGSGTDTQYF. The CDR3 DNA follows: TGTGCCAGCAGCTTGCAGGGGAGCGGCACAGATACGCAGTATTTT.

The chain joins TRBV27 to TRBJ2-5; 9 nucleotides match TRBD2. V gave up 2 bases and J gave up 11 bases; unmatched junction bases: 12. CDR1 is MNHEY and CDR2 is SMNVEV in the germline V gene (reference sequence). CDR3 size: 15 residues. CDR3: CASSLRAGGPDEQYF. CDR3 bases: TGTGCCAGCAGTTTACGGGCGGGAGGGCCGGATGAGCAGTACTTC.